This is a list of T cell receptor beta chains from one sample in a study of cytomegalovirus exposure and HLA in healthy donors. Repertoires were generated with immunoSEQ multiplex PCR, while TCRdb's copy carries only in-frame clones and drops some. In the table there are more than 110,000 clones, about 80% of which are singletons. What was sequenced was PBMCs. The receptors here all came from a male donor in good health and CMV-seronegative. Both conserved end residues are part of each CDR3. Fields, in order: clone size, J gene, V gene, D gene, CDR3 protein, CDR3 DNA. D genes are given only for firm matches. Size tells how often a clone was seen (once, few, many) or the class of an expanded clone, and some rows leave it out.

abundance: -; j_gene: TRBJ1-2; v_gene: TRBV30; d_gene: -; CDR3aa: CAWRRGGGGSNYGYTF; CDR3nt: TGTGCCTGGAGACGGGGAGGGGGGGGATCTAACTATGGCTACACCTTC
abundance: -; j_gene: TRBJ2-7; v_gene: TRBV30; d_gene: -; CDR3aa: CAQTRDTSYEQYF; CDR3nt: TGTGCACAGACCAGGGACACGAGCTACGAGCAGTACTTC
abundance: -; j_gene: TRBJ1-1; v_gene: TRBV9; d_gene: TRBD1; CDR3aa: CASSPTGGENTEAFF; CDR3nt: TGTGCCAGCAGCCCAACAGGGGGGGAAAACACTGAAGCTTTCTTT
abundance: -; j_gene: TRBJ2-4; v_gene: TRBV28; d_gene: TRBD1; CDR3aa: CASTGQGPAKNIQYF; CDR3nt: TGTGCCAGCACCGGACAGGGGCCGGCCAAAAACATTCAGTACTTC
abundance: -; j_gene: TRBJ2-7; v_gene: TRBV7-8; d_gene: -; CDR3aa: CASSPIGGMGYEQYF; CDR3nt: TGTGCCAGCAGCCCTATCGGGGGAATGGGCTACGAGCAGTACTTC
abundance: few; j_gene: TRBJ1-2; v_gene: TRBV11-2; d_gene: -; CDR3aa: CASSSPRSSLYGYTF; CDR3nt: TGTGCCAGCAGCTCCCCTAGGAGTTCTCTCTATGGCTACACCTTC
abundance: -; j_gene: TRBJ2-3; v_gene: TRBV4-1; d_gene: TRBD2; CDR3aa: CASSRHSGSTDTQYF; CDR3nt: TGCGCCAGCAGCCGGCATAGCGGGAGCACAGATACGCAGTATTTT
abundance: -; j_gene: TRBJ1-2; v_gene: TRBV29-1; d_gene: -; CDR3aa: CSVEEDSNYGYTF; CDR3nt: TGCAGCGTTGAAGAGGACAGTAACTATGGCTACACCTTC
abundance: -; j_gene: TRBJ2-3; v_gene: TRBV2; d_gene: TRBD2; CDR3aa: CASRSTRGGPDTQYF; CDR3nt: TGTGCCAGCAGGTCCACTCGGGGGGGCCCAGATACGCAGTATTTT
abundance: once; j_gene: TRBJ1-2; v_gene: TRBV29-1; d_gene: -; CDR3aa: CSVESGLLKPVF; CDR3nt: TGCAGCGTTGAATCGGGACTCCTGAAGCCCGTCTTC
abundance: -; j_gene: TRBJ2-1; v_gene: TRBV13; d_gene: TRBD1; CDR3aa: CASSPTGGPYNEQFF; CDR3nt: TGTGCCAGCAGCCCAACAGGGGGTCCCTACAATGAGCAGTTCTTC
abundance: -; j_gene: TRBJ2-1; v_gene: TRBV10-3; d_gene: -; CDR3aa: CAISESGQAGNEQFF; CDR3nt: TGTGCCATCAGTGAGTCTGGACAGGCGGGGAATGAGCAGTTCTTC
abundance: -; j_gene: TRBJ2-7; v_gene: TRBV27; d_gene: TRBD1; CDR3aa: CASSHRGPYEQYF; CDR3nt: TGTGCCAGCAGCCACAGGGGACCCTACGAGCAGTACTTC
abundance: -; j_gene: TRBJ1-2; v_gene: TRBV7-2; d_gene: -; CDR3aa: CASSLGAGAGGGYTF; CDR3nt: TGTGCCAGCAGTTTAGGGGCGGGGGCCGGGGGAGGCTACACCTTC
abundance: -; j_gene: TRBJ1-1; v_gene: TRBV6-5; d_gene: -; CDR3aa: CASSFTGTRSKRAFF; CDR3nt: TGTGCCAGCAGTTTCACCGGGACAAGGTCTAAAAGGGCTTTCTTT
abundance: -; j_gene: TRBJ1-6; v_gene: TRBV2; d_gene: -; CDR3aa: CASMFNRVGSPLHF; CDR3nt: TGTGCCAGCATGTTCAACAGGGTGGGTTCACCCCTCCACTTT
abundance: -; j_gene: TRBJ2-7; v_gene: TRBV6-5; d_gene: -; CDR3aa: CASSSKGPLIYEQYF; CDR3nt: TGTGCCAGCAGTTCCAAGGGGCCTCTTATTTACGAGCAGTACTTC
abundance: few; j_gene: TRBJ1-6; v_gene: TRBV4-1; d_gene: TRBD1; CDR3aa: CASADRGRNSPLHF; CDR3nt: TGCGCCAGCGCCGACAGGGGTAGGAATTCACCCCTCCACTTT
abundance: -; j_gene: TRBJ2-7; v_gene: TRBV20-1; d_gene: -; CDR3aa: CSATTAYEQYF; CDR3nt: TGCAGTGCTACTACAGCCTACGAGCAGTACTTC
abundance: -; j_gene: TRBJ1-2; v_gene: TRBV6-5; d_gene: -; CDR3aa: CASSYSSTGGSGYTF; CDR3nt: TGTGCCAGCAGTTACTCGAGTACGGGGGGCAGTGGCTACACCTTC
abundance: -; j_gene: TRBJ1-1; v_gene: TRBV4-3; d_gene: -; CDR3aa: CASSQDWRGPEAFF; CDR3nt: TGCGCCAGCAGCCAAGATTGGAGAGGGCCTGAAGCTTTCTTT
abundance: -; j_gene: TRBJ2-7; v_gene: TRBV6-5; d_gene: -; CDR3aa: CASSYSLRSYEQYF; CDR3nt: TGTGCCAGCAGTTACAGCTTAAGATCCTACGAGCAGTACTTC
abundance: few; j_gene: TRBJ1-2; v_gene: TRBV30; d_gene: -; CDR3aa: CAWSVGGGYTF; CDR3nt: TGTGCCTGGAGTGTCGGGGGAGGCTACACCTTC
abundance: once; j_gene: TRBJ1-2; v_gene: TRBV29-1; d_gene: TRBD1; CDR3aa: CSVGQGRETNYGYTF; CDR3nt: TGCAGCGTTGGACAGGGGAGAGAAACTAACTATGGCTACACCTTC
abundance: -; j_gene: TRBJ2-7; v_gene: TRBV19; d_gene: -; CDR3aa: CASSIASRGVRQYF; CDR3nt: TGTGCCAGTAGTATAGCTTCCCGAGGAGTACGGCAGTACTTC
abundance: -; j_gene: TRBJ1-1; v_gene: TRBV10-3; d_gene: -; CDR3aa: CAISFSYTENTEAFF; CDR3nt: TGTGCCATCAGTTTTTCTTATACAGAGAACACTGAAGCTTTCTTT
abundance: -; j_gene: TRBJ1-1; v_gene: TRBV5-8; d_gene: -; CDR3aa: CASSLETGGTEAFF; CDR3nt: TGTGCCAGCAGCTTGGAAACAGGAGGGACTGAAGCTTTCTTT
abundance: -; j_gene: TRBJ2-5; v_gene: TRBV7-2; d_gene: TRBD2; CDR3aa: CASSSGLAGGPRETQYF; CDR3nt: TGTGCCAGCAGCTCCGGACTAGCGGGGGGACCTAGGGAGACCCAGTACTTC
abundance: -; j_gene: TRBJ1-1; v_gene: TRBV5-1; d_gene: -; CDR3aa: CASSSRGETEAFF; CDR3nt: TGCGCCAGCAGCTCCCGGGGGGAGACTGAAGCTTTCTTT
abundance: -; j_gene: TRBJ2-5; v_gene: TRBV4-3; d_gene: -; CDR3aa: CASSQDRGVETQYF; CDR3nt: TGCGCCAGCAGCCAAGATCGCGGAGTGGAGACCCAGTACTTC
abundance: -; j_gene: TRBJ2-1; v_gene: TRBV7-9; d_gene: TRBD2; CDR3aa: CASSRDYHEQFF; CDR3nt: TGTGCCAGCAGCCGGGACTACCATGAGCAGTTCTTC
abundance: once; j_gene: TRBJ2-1; v_gene: TRBV7-3; d_gene: -; CDR3aa: CASSRSPGQQYNEQFF; CDR3nt: TGTGCCAGCAGCCGGAGCCCAGGACAGCAATACAATGAGCAGTTCTTC
abundance: -; j_gene: TRBJ1-2; v_gene: TRBV7-6; d_gene: -; CDR3aa: CASSLEAKAGYGYTF; CDR3nt: TGTGCCAGCAGCTTAGAAGCGAAGGCCGGGTATGGCTACACCTTC
abundance: -; j_gene: TRBJ1-2; v_gene: TRBV7-6; d_gene: -; CDR3aa: CASSSNREYGYTF; CDR3nt: TGTGCCAGCAGCTCCAACAGGGAATATGGCTACACCTTC
abundance: -; j_gene: TRBJ2-5; v_gene: TRBV9; d_gene: TRBD2; CDR3aa: CASSVDPSGGARETQYF; CDR3nt: TGTGCCAGCAGCGTAGACCCTAGCGGGGGGGCCCGAGAGACCCAGTACTTC
abundance: -; j_gene: TRBJ1-1; v_gene: TRBV5-6; d_gene: -; CDR3aa: CASSLTVLQGNTEAFF; CDR3nt: TGTGCCAGCAGCTTGACAGTCCTGCAGGGAAACACTGAAGCTTTCTTT
abundance: -; j_gene: TRBJ2-7; v_gene: TRBV5-8; d_gene: TRBD2; CDR3aa: CASSLSLVAGAPYEQYF; CDR3nt: TGTGCCAGCAGCTTGAGTTTAGTAGCGGGGGCTCCCTACGAGCAGTACTTC
abundance: -; j_gene: TRBJ2-7; v_gene: TRBV13; d_gene: TRBD1; CDR3aa: CASSSRPGTGFGSPYEQYF; CDR3nt: TGCGCCAGCAGCTCCCGTCCCGGGACAGGGTTCGGGTCCCCCTACGAGCAGTACTTC
abundance: -; j_gene: TRBJ2-7; v_gene: TRBV19; d_gene: TRBD2; CDR3aa: CASSSSGGAAAEQYF; CDR3nt: TGTGCCAGTAGTTCTAGCGGGGGGGCGGCGGCCGAGCAGTACTTC
abundance: -; j_gene: TRBJ2-1; v_gene: TRBV30; d_gene: TRBD2; CDR3aa: CAWSRGLVGGFF; CDR3nt: TGTGCCTGGAGCCGAGGACTAGTCGGGGGGTTCTTC
abundance: -; j_gene: TRBJ2-7; v_gene: TRBV6-1; d_gene: -; CDR3aa: CASSWGGSYEQYF; CDR3nt: TGTGCCAGCTCTTGGGGGGGCTCATACGAGCAGTACTTC
abundance: -; j_gene: TRBJ1-1; v_gene: TRBV6-1; d_gene: -; CDR3aa: CASSEDFGQRMNTEAFF; CDR3nt: TGTGCCAGCAGTGAGGACTTTGGGCAGCGCATGAACACTGAAGCTTTCTTT
abundance: -; j_gene: TRBJ1-3; v_gene: TRBV7-9; d_gene: -; CDR3aa: CASSSGKFGLMAIYF; CDR3nt: TGTGCCAGCAGCTCAGGAAAATTCGGCCTCATGGCCATATATTTT
abundance: -; j_gene: TRBJ2-3; v_gene: TRBV19; d_gene: TRBD2; CDR3aa: CASSELSGGAKDTQYF; CDR3nt: TGTGCCAGTAGTGAATTGAGCGGGGGGGCCAAAGATACGCAGTATTTT
abundance: -; j_gene: TRBJ2-1; v_gene: TRBV7-2; d_gene: TRBD2; CDR3aa: CASSFGAGGRYNEQFF; CDR3nt: TGTGCCAGCAGCTTCGGAGCGGGGGGGCGGTACAATGAGCAGTTCTTC
abundance: -; j_gene: TRBJ2-7; v_gene: TRBV5-6; d_gene: TRBD2; CDR3aa: CASSLGLAGAYEQYF; CDR3nt: TGTGCCAGCAGCTTGGGACTAGCGGGGGCCTACGAGCAGTACTTC
abundance: -; j_gene: TRBJ2-7; v_gene: TRBV6-1; d_gene: -; CDR3aa: CASSDASRGIYEQYF; CDR3nt: TGTGCCAGCAGTGATGCTTCACGAGGGATTTACGAGCAGTACTTC
abundance: -; j_gene: TRBJ2-2; v_gene: TRBV6-1; d_gene: -; CDR3aa: CASSVRDRLNTGELFF; CDR3nt: TGTGCCAGCAGTGTGCGGGACAGACTAAACACCGGGGAGCTGTTTTTT
abundance: once; j_gene: TRBJ2-5; v_gene: TRBV19; d_gene: TRBD2; CDR3aa: CASSMASGGKETQYF; CDR3nt: TGTGCCAGTAGTATGGCTAGCGGGGGGAAAGAGACCCAGTACTTC
abundance: few; j_gene: TRBJ2-7; v_gene: TRBV9; d_gene: TRBD2; CDR3aa: CASSVGSGGPNF; CDR3nt: TGTGCCAGCAGCGTAGGTAGCGGGGGACCCAATTTC
abundance: -; j_gene: TRBJ2-3; v_gene: TRBV5-1; d_gene: -; CDR3aa: CASSLGGYTDTQYF; CDR3nt: TGCGCCAGCAGCTTGGGGGGCTACACAGATACGCAGTATTTT